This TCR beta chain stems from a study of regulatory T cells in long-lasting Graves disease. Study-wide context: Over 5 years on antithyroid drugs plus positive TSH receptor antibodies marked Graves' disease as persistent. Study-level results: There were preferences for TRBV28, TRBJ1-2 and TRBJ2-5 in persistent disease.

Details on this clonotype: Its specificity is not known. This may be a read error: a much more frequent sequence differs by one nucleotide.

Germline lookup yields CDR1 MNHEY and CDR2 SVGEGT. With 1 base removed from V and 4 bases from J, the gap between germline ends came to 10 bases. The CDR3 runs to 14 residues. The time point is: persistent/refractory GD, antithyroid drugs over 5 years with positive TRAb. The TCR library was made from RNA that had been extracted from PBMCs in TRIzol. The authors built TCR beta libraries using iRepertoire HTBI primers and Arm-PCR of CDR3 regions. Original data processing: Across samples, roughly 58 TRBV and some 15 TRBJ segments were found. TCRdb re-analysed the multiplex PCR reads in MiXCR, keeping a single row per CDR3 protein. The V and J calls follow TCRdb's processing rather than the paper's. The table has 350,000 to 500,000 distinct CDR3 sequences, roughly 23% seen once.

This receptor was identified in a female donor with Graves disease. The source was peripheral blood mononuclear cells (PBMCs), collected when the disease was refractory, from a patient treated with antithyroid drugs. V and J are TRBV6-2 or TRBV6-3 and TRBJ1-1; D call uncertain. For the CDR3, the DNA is TGTGCCAGCAGTTACTTTCGTCTGAGCACTGAAGCTTTCTTT. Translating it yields CASSYFRLSTEAFF.